What follows describes a single T cell receptor (beta chain). Methods used by the authors: How many nucleated cells were present was estimated from reference gene primer amplification. Sequenced by immunoSEQ multiplex PCR; TCRdb stores in-frame clones only, minus some. The V and J calls and clone size come from that table; D and trimming were worked out from the DNA. The sample records 250,000 or so clones, approximately 89% being singletons. Cohorts were assigned according to the clinical history that participants reported. The data originate from a study of blood T cell repertoires in COVID-19. Across the whole study: COVID-19 samples from acute and convalescent phases originated in the United States, Italy and Spain. The analysed material was cDNA or gDNA that came from T cells, B-cell-depleted T cells, or PBMCs.

From germline, CDR1 is MNHEY and CDR2 SVGAGI. V was clipped by 4 bases and J by 7 bases; unmatched bases: 14. The CDR3 has 16 residues. V is TRBV6-5 and J is TRBJ1-2; 8 positions agree with TRBD1. The sequence came from a middle-aged man who had been exposed to COVID-19. Sample: PBMCs or T cells enriched from blood (not recorded which). The CDR3 DNA sequence: TGTGCCAGCAGTTCTTCCCGGACAGGGAAGTTGGGTGGCTACACCTTC. It encodes CASSSSRTGKLGGYTF.